A single sample gave rise to the 31 T cell receptor beta chains below, sequenced in a study of cytomegalovirus exposure and HLA in healthy donors. Sequenced by immunoSEQ multiplex PCR; TCRdb stores in-frame clones only, minus some. This table holds approximately 300,000 clones, 86% found once. The sequenced sample was PBMCs. The receptors originated from a woman between 18 and 29 years old in good health and CMV-seronegative.

The chain joins TRBV7-8 to TRBJ2-3, with TRBD2 matching 10 bases. V shed 6 bases, J shed 3 bases, and the junction held 12 bases outside the gene matches. This CDR3 comprises 17 residues. Germline V gene sequence: CDR1 SGHVS, CDR2 FQNEAQ. The CDR3 sequence: CASSESLAGVWTDTQYF. CDR3 bases: TGTGCCAGCAGTGAAAGCCTAGCGGGAGTATGGACAGATACGCAGTATTTT.

This clone has only a few counts. The chain recombines TRBV5-1 with TRBJ1-2; 8 bases match TRBD1. The CDR3 loop spans 15 amino acids. The junction had 2 bases not matched to a gene; V was cut back by 0 bases and J by 1 base. CDR1 is SGHRS and CDR2 is YFSETQ in the germline V gene. The CDR3 sequence is CASSLGTGFNYGYTF. The CDR3 bases are TGCGCCAGCAGCTTGGGGACAGGGTTTAACTATGGCTACACCTTC. The full variable domain, completed using reference TRBV5-1 and TRBJ1-2, is KAGVTQTPRYLIKTRGQQVTLSCSPISGHRSVSWYQQTPGQGLQFLFEYFSETQRNKGNFPGRFSGRQFSNSRSEMNVSTLELGDSALYLCASSLGTGFNYGYTFGSGTRLTVV.

The chain employs TRBV6-5 and TRBJ2-5; 7 positions agree with TRBD1. Germline loops: CDR1 MNHEY, CDR2 SVGAGI. The CDR3 consists of 13 residues. V shed 2 bases and J 5 bases; nucleotides not matched to a gene: 2. The CDR3 protein is CASSYQTGETQYF. Written as DNA, the CDR3 is TGTGCCAGCAGTTACCAGACAGGGGAGACCCAGTACTTC.

V and J are TRBV4-2 and TRBJ2-7, with TRBD2 as a possible D gene (5 bases). V was shortened by 3 bases and J by 2 bases, with 5 bases between the two germline ends. The CDR3 has 12 amino acids. Germline lookup yields CDR1 LGHNA and CDR2 YNFKEQ. The CDR3 sequence: CASSQGAYEQYF. The CDR3 DNA sequence: TGTGCCAGCAGCCAGGGAGCCTACGAGCAGTACTTC.

The CDR3 is CASSLVTIETQYF. The CDR3 coding sequence is TGTGCCAGCAGCTTAGTGACAATCGAGACCCAGTACTTC. This sequence joins TRBV5-6 and TRBJ2-5; no firm D call. The CDR3 sequence is 13 residues long. Trimming cost V 2 bases and J 5 bases, with 10 bases left between them. Germline values: CDR1 SGHDT, CDR2 YYEEEE.

This chain connects TRBV28 to TRBJ2-2; D possibly corresponds to TRBD1 (6 bases). CDR3 length: 14 residues. The V end lost 3 bases, the J end lost 1 base, and 6 bases lay between the germline ends. The germline gives CDR1 MDHEN, CDR2 SYDVKM. CDR3 in amino acids: CASSLGQNTGELFF. The CDR3 DNA reads TGTGCCAGCAGTTTGGGACAGAACACCGGGGAGCTGTTTTTT.

This clone appeared once. The V gene is TRBV18, the J gene TRBJ2-2, with 10 bases that match TRBD2. The CDR3 contains 19 residues. The V and J ends lost 2 bases and 0 bases, in that order; junction bases with no gene match: 9. The germline V gene encodes CDR1 KGHSH and CDR2 LQKENI. The CDR3 sequence is CASSPRLAGEPPNTGELFF. As DNA, the CDR3 is TGTGCCAGCTCACCAAGGCTAGCGGGAGAGCCGCCGAACACCGGGGAGCTGTTTTTT.

This chain links TRBV10-3 with TRBJ2-1; the match to TRBD2 covers 11 bases. CDR1 is ENHRY, CDR2 SYGVKD, per germline. V trimming: 5 bases; J trimming: 3 bases; junction bases outside the gene matches: 3. CDR3 length: 15 amino acids. The CDR3 region has the DNA TGTGCCATCAGTCGAGGGACTAGCGGCTACAATGAGCAGTTCTTC. It translates to CAISRGTSGYNEQFF.

This rearrangement joins TRBV27 to TRBJ2-1, with TRBD2 matching 9 bases. The CDR3 has 15 amino acids. After removal of 5 bases from V and 2 bases from J, the junction contained 4 bases not matched to a gene. Looked up from germline, CDR1 is MNHEY and CDR2 is SMNVEV (reference sequence). The CDR3 nucleotides are TGTGCCAGCAGTCACAGCGGGGGGACCTACAATGAGCAGTTCTTC. Translated, it gives CASSHSGGTYNEQFF.

The chain links TRBV7-2 to TRBJ1-2, with D maybe TRBD1 (6 bases). CDR1 is SGHTA, CDR2 FQGNSA, per germline. This CDR3 region has 16 residues. Trimming removed 0 bases from V and 4 bases from J, with 15 bases in between. The chain's CDR3 is CASSLAGTTVAYGYTF. CDR3 nucleotide sequence: TGTGCCAGCAGCTTAGCCGGGACAACAGTGGCCTATGGCTACACCTTC.

V and J are TRBV11-2 and TRBJ1-1; D gene unclear. CDR1 is SGHAT and CDR2 is FQNNGV in the germline V gene. This CDR3 has 12 residues. V lost 1 base, J lost 7 bases, and 7 bases lay in between. As DNA, the CDR3 is TGTGCCAGCAGCTTAGGTAGAGTTGAAGCTTTCTTT. Translation: CASSLGRVEAFF.

This chain connects TRBV18 to TRBJ2-7; TRBD1 is a possible D gene (6 bases). Germline V CDR1 and CDR2: KGHSH, LQKENI. V was trimmed by 2 bases and J by 1 base, leaving 18 bases between them. The CDR3 spans 17 residues. In DNA, the CDR3 is TGTGCCAGCTCACCAGGGGGACAAGAATTCAGATCCTACGAGCAGTACTTC. Protein: CASSPGGQEFRSYEQYF.

The chain carries TRBV6-5 and TRBJ2-5, with TRBD2 as a possible D gene (5 bases). The germline gives CDR1 MNHEY, CDR2 SVGAGI. The CDR3 contains 10 residues. The V gene lost 8 bases and the J gene lost 5 bases, with 6 bases spanning the gap. The CDR3 sequence is CASGEETQYF. The CDR3 region has the DNA TGTGCCAGCGGGGAGGAGACCCAGTACTTC.

The rearrangement links TRBV6-6 to TRBJ2-7; 9 bases align to TRBD2. CDR3 size: 15 residues. The J segment lost 1 base and the V segment lost 6 bases, leaving 7 bases of the junction unmatched. Germline V gene sequence: CDR1 MNHNY, CDR2 SVGAGI (reference sequence). CDR3 in DNA: TGTGCCAGCAGCCTTAGCGGGAGTGGGTCCTACGAGCAGTACTTC. Encoded protein: CASSLSGSGSYEQYF.

The chain joins TRBV19 to TRBJ1-5; D is unclear. CDR3 length: 13 amino acids. Germline lookup yields CDR1 LNHDA and CDR2 SQIVND (reference sequence). V lost 6 bases to trimming and J lost 5 bases, with 11 bases between them. Here the CDR3 DNA reads TGTGCCAGTAGCACGCAAGCTTATCAGCCCCAGCATTTT. Translation gives CASSTQAYQPQHF. The complete variable domain, with remaining parts taken from reference TRBV19 and TRBJ1-5, reads DGGITQSPKYLFRKEGQNVTLSCEQNLNHDAMYWYRQDPGQGLRLIYYSQIVNDFQKGDIAEGYSVSREKKESFPLTVTSAQKNPTAFYLCASSTQAYQPQHFGDGTRLSIL.

This sequence joins TRBV5-6 and TRBJ2-7, with 9 bases aligning to TRBD2. The CDR3 sequence is 15 residues long. J lost 5 bases, V lost 3 bases, and 9 bases had no gene match. Per the germline V gene, CDR1 is SGHDT and CDR2 is YYEEEE. The CDR3 bases are TGTGCCAGCAGCTCTTCGGGACTAGCAGTAAACGAGCAGTACTTC. It translates to CASSSSGLAVNEQYF.

This chain uses TRBV7-6 with TRBJ2-3; 8 bases agree with TRBD1. CDR1 is SGHVS, CDR2 FNYEAQ, per germline. The CDR3 covers 18 residues. V shed 2 bases and J 1 base; nucleotides not matched to a gene: 11. As DNA, the CDR3 is TGTGCCAGCAGCTTATCCCCCGGAGGGACAGGCGGCACAGATACGCAGTATTTT. Encoded protein: CASSLSPGGTGGTDTQYF.

This clone was counted only a few times. The chain uses TRBV5-1 and TRBJ1-2; TRBD1 agrees at 7 bases. Germline V gene sequence: CDR1 SGHRS, CDR2 YFSETQ. CDR3 size: 18 residues. The J segment lost 6 bases and the V segment lost 0 bases, leaving 17 bases of the junction unmatched. This chain's CDR3 is CASSLGNSGTAWGDGYTF. The CDR3 DNA reads as TGCGCCAGCAGCTTGGGTAATTCCGGGACAGCCTGGGGGGATGGCTACACCTTC.

This rearrangement joins TRBV2 to TRBJ2-3, with 8 bases identical to TRBD1. Germline lookup yields CDR1 SNHLY and CDR2 FYNNEI. The CDR3 loop spans 14 amino acids. V lost 1 base, J lost 5 bases, and 2 bases stayed unmatched. CDR3 coding DNA: TGTGCCAGCAGTGAAGAACAGGGGGGAGATACGCAGTATTTT. It encodes CASSEEQGGDTQYF.

The count of this clone is one. The rearrangement joins TRBV7-8 to TRBJ2-5; TRBD2 matches 11 bases. Germline assignment: CDR1 SGHVS and CDR2 FQNEAQ. The ends lost 3 bases at V and 3 bases at J; junction bases unmatched: 3. The CDR3 is 15 amino acids. CDR3 loop: CASSLTSGIEETQYF. CDR3 DNA: TGTGCCAGCAGCTTGACTAGCGGGATCGAAGAGACCCAGTACTTC. Using reference TRBV7-8 and TRBJ2-5 for the parts outside the CDR3, the full variable domain is GAGVSQSPRYKVAKRGQDVALRCDPISGHVSLFWYQQALGQGPEFLTYFQNEAQLDKSGLPSDRFFAERPEGSVSTLKIQRTQQEDSAVYLCASSLTSGIEETQYFGPGTRLLVL.

The V call is TRBV6-5, the J call TRBJ2-5; the D gene is possibly TRBD1 (5 bases). CDR3 length: 14 amino acids. Looked up from germline, CDR1 is MNHEY and CDR2 is SVGAGI. V was pared by 2 bases and J by 4 bases, with 11 bases between. The CDR3 spells CASSYVQGGETQYF. CDR3 DNA sequence: TGTGCCAGCAGTTACGTCCAGGGCGGAGAGACCCAGTACTTC.

The J gene is TRBJ2-1, the V gene TRBV5-6, with 10 bases lining up with TRBD2. Germline CDR1 reads SGHDT; CDR2 reads YYEEEE. With 2 bases clipped from V and 4 bases from J, the junction kept 3 bases outside the gene matches. This CDR3 has 15 amino acids. This CDR3 is CASSFSLAGYNEQFF. The CDR3 region has the DNA TGTGCCAGCAGCTTCTCACTAGCGGGATACAATGAGCAGTTCTTC.

This chain connects TRBV28 to TRBJ2-7; 9 bases agree with TRBD1. CDR1 is MDHEN and CDR2 is SYDVKM in the germline V gene. This CDR3 comprises 15 residues. V dropped 1 base and J dropped 1; count of bases not matched to a gene: 2. CDR3 in amino acids: CASSLSTGGSYEQYF. CDR3 nucleotide sequence: TGTGCCAGCAGTTTATCGACAGGGGGATCCTACGAGCAGTACTTC.

This chain connects TRBV6-5 to TRBJ2-1; TRBD2 agrees at 8 bases. V lost 6 bases to trimming and J lost 8 bases; unmatched junction nucleotides: 12. Germline CDR1 reads MNHEY; CDR2 reads SVGAGI. The CDR3 spans 15 residues. Written as DNA, the CDR3 is TGTGCCAGCAGGTCAGTAAGCGGGAGCGGCTATGAGCAGTTCTTC. This codes for CASRSVSGSGYEQFF.

The rearrangement joins TRBV10-3 to TRBJ2-5; TRBD2 aligns across 10 bases. Germline loops: CDR1 ENHRY, CDR2 SYGVKD. CDR3 size: 17 residues. V shed 5 bases and J 1 base; nucleotides not matched to a gene: 10. CDR3 residues: CAISSRTSGNPQETQYF. DNA for the CDR3: TGTGCCATCAGTTCCCGGACTAGCGGAAACCCCCAAGAGACCCAGTACTTC.

This clone was recorded only once. The rearrangement links TRBV10-3 to TRBJ2-5; D might be TRBD1 (6 bases). Germline V gene data show CDR1 as ENHRY and CDR2 as SYGVKD. V was cut by 10 bases and J by 3 bases, with 15 bases left in between. The CDR3 is 13 residues long. The CDR3 DNA is TGTGCCACCACAGGGCAGGCTAAAGAGACCCAGTACTTC. The encoded protein is CATTGQAKETQYF.

The genes are TRBV6-1 and TRBJ2-3; possible D gene TRBD2, 6 bases. Germline lookup yields CDR1 MNHNS and CDR2 SASEGT. The CDR3 has 13 amino acids. V lost 7 bases to trimming and J lost 1 base, with 9 bases between them. CDR3 protein: CASTGRRTDTQYF. As DNA, the CDR3 is TGTGCCAGCACCGGGAGACGCACAGATACGCAGTATTTT.

The J gene is TRBJ2-7, the V gene TRBV7-9, with D maybe TRBD2 (5 bases). The CDR3 contains 15 residues. Trimming stripped 4 bases from V and 1 base from J, with 14 bases between. Germline assignment: CDR1 SEHNR and CDR2 FQNEAQ (reference sequence). Here the CDR3 DNA reads TGTGCCAGCAGCTCGCTAGGCGGGCGGTCCTACGAGCAGTACTTC. Amino acid sequence: CASSSLGGRSYEQYF.

The V gene is TRBV7-8, the J gene TRBJ2-1, with 7 positions matching TRBD2. Germline V gene data show CDR1 as SGHVS and CDR2 as FQNEAQ. The CDR3 is made up of 13 amino acids. The J segment lost 3 bases and the V segment lost 11 bases, leaving 7 bases of the junction unmatched. CDR3 in DNA: TGTGCCTCCGGTCTAGCGGACTACAATGAGCAGTTCTTC. It translates to CASGLADYNEQFF.

The rearrangement links TRBV12-5 to TRBJ2-3; D not resolved. CDR1 LGHNT and CDR2 FRNRAP come from the germline V gene. Between the trimmed V and J ends, which lost 1 base and 8 bases, there was a span of 10 bases. CDR3 length: 13 amino acids. DNA for the CDR3: TGTGCTAGTGGTTTGGGGCTTGCACCTACGCAGTATTTT. Translating it yields CASGLGLAPTQYF.

This chain links TRBV4-3 with TRBJ2-1; 7 bases match TRBD2. CDR1 is LGHNA, CDR2 YSLEER, per germline. V gave up 0 bases and J gave up 7 bases; unmatched junction bases: 3. The CDR3 loop spans 14 amino acids. The CDR3 DNA reads TGCGCCAGCAGCCAAGAGGGAGGGTGGAATGAGCAGTTCTTC. It specifies CASSQEGGWNEQFF.